A selection of T cell receptor beta chains follows, all from one sample in a study of T cells after yellow fever vaccination. One entry per CDR3 protein, called by TCRdb with MiXCR from the 5' RACE reads. This sample yields about 300,000 distinct CDR3 sequences, of which about 10% are seen a single time; about 3% belongs to the top ten. The source was CD4+ T cells sorted from PBMCs, collected 5 days after the yellow fever booster vaccination. The source is a man aged 18 to 29 who received the YFV17D yellow fever vaccine. Both conserved end residues are part of each CDR3. The D gene is left open where the match is weak. Only some rows state a clone size, as once, few, many or a class for expanded clones.

>TRBJ1-1|.|14|.|TRBV5-1
CASSLRGQDTEAFF
TGCGCCAGCAGCTTGCGGGGGCAGGACACTGAAGCTTTCTTT
>TRBJ2-7|.|17|.|TRBV29-1
CSPTPRGGTEGSYEQYF
TGCAGCCCTACCCCGAGGGGGGGAACGGAAGGGTCCTACGAGCAGTACTTC
>TRBJ2-2|.|17|TRBD2|TRBV7-2
CASSLRAGGLRTGELFF
TGTGCCAGCAGCTTAAGAGCGGGGGGGCTCAGGACCGGGGAGCTGTTTTTT
>TRBJ2-1|many|12|.|TRBV11-2
CASSLNYHEQFF
TGTGCCAGCAGCTTAAATTATCATGAGCAGTTCTTC
>TRBJ2-3|many|16|TRBD2|TRBV7-3
CASSLTAGGAMDTQYF
TGTGCCAGCAGCTTAACGGCCGGGGGGGCCATGGATACGCAGTATTTT
>TRBJ2-3|.|12|TRBD1|TRBV12-3/TRBV12-4
CASCLTGITQYF
TGTGCCAGCTGCCTGACAGGGATCACGCAGTATTTT
>TRBJ2-2|many|16|.|TRBV19
CASTWVSLPNTGELFF
TGTGCCAGTACCTGGGTATCGCTCCCGAACACCGGGGAGCTGTTTTTT
>TRBJ1-4|.|15|.|TRBV20-1
CSARAQTALNEKLFF
TGCAGTGCTAGAGCCCAGACAGCGCTTAATGAAAAACTGTTTTTT
>TRBJ1-2|many|14|.|TRBV9
CASTEGGFNYGYTF
TGTGCCAGCACCGAGGGGGGATTTAACTATGGCTACACCTTC
>TRBJ2-5|many|14|.|TRBV4-3
CASSQGTTQETQYF
TGCGCCAGCAGCCAGGGGACAACCCAAGAGACCCAGTACTTC
>TRBJ2-3|few|13|.|TRBV7-2
CASSPRAADTQYF
TGTGCCAGCAGCCCCCGGGCAGCAGATACGCAGTATTTT
>TRBJ2-2|.|14|.|TRBV24-1
CATSGRLNTGELFF
TGTGCCACCAGCGGACGCCTGAACACCGGGGAGCTGTTTTTT
>TRBJ2-1|few|17|.|TRBV4-3
CASSQDSYGGRMNEQFF
TGCGCCAGCAGCCAAGACTCGTACGGGGGACGGATGAATGAGCAGTTCTTC
>TRBJ2-5|many|14|.|TRBV18
CASSPQDSQETQYF
TGTGCCAGCTCTCCTCAGGACAGCCAAGAGACCCAGTACTTC
>TRBJ1-4|.|13|.|TRBV6-2/TRBV6-3
CASTRPDREKLFF
TGTGCCAGCACTCGACCGGACCGGGAAAAACTGTTTTTT
>TRBJ2-7|.|12|.|TRBV6-2/TRBV6-3
CASSRQTYEQYF
TGTGCCAGCAGTCGACAGACCTACGAGCAGTACTTC
>TRBJ2-1|few|18|TRBD2|TRBV7-2
CASSHPTWTSGEYNEQFF
TGTGCCAGCAGCCATCCTACTTGGACTAGCGGGGAGTACAATGAGCAGTTCTTC
>TRBJ2-5|few|14|TRBD2|TRBV7-3
CASSNGGAGQTQYF
TGTGCCAGCAGCAACGGGGGGGCCGGGCAGACCCAGTACTTC
>TRBJ2-2|few|18|TRBD2|TRBV5-4
CASSLFASGGSNTGELFF
TGTGCCAGCAGCTTGTTCGCTAGCGGGGGGTCTAACACCGGGGAGCTGTTTTTT
>TRBJ2-5|many|15|TRBD1|TRBV20-1
CSANGPDRGGETQYF
TGCAGTGCCAATGGGCCGGACAGGGGAGGGGAGACCCAGTACTTC
>TRBJ2-5|.|15|.|TRBV4-3
CASSLSGADGKTQYF
TGCGCCAGCAGCCTTTCCGGAGCAGACGGGAAGACCCAGTACTTC
>TRBJ2-3|few|15|.|TRBV9
CASSVEGRTTDTQYF
TGTGCCAGCAGCGTAGAAGGGAGGACCACAGATACGCAGTATTTT
>TRBJ2-3|.|15|.|TRBV6-2/TRBV6-3
CASSHKDRRADTQYF
TGTGCCAGCAGCCACAAAGATCGGAGAGCAGATACGCAGTATTTT
>TRBJ2-1|.|12|TRBD2|TRBV4-1
CASGGLVGEQFF
TGCGCCAGCGGCGGACTAGTTGGTGAGCAGTTCTTC
>TRBJ1-2|.|14|TRBD1|TRBV5-1
CASSRDQGDGGYTF
TGCGCCAGCAGTCGGGACCAGGGGGATGGAGGCTACACCTTC
>TRBJ2-3|few|15|TRBD1|TRBV2
CASRDRRLSTDTQYF
TGTGCCAGCAGGGACAGGCGGTTAAGCACAGATACGCAGTATTTT
>TRBJ1-1|.|15|.|TRBV5-1
CASSLQEPRNTEAFF
TGCGCCAGCAGCTTACAGGAACCGCGGAACACTGAAGCTTTCTTT
>TRBJ2-3|.|15|TRBD2|TRBV4-2
CASSQEKRGENTQYF
TGTGCCAGCAGCCAAGAGAAACGGGGGGAGAATACGCAGTATTTT
>TRBJ1-2|many|13|.|TRBV20-1
CSALRGGKVGYTF
TGCAGTGCCCTGCGGGGGGGAAAGGTCGGCTACACCTTC
>TRBJ2-5|.|15|TRBD1|TRBV5-1
CASSSEGQGAQTQYF
TGCGCCAGCAGCTCCGAGGGACAGGGGGCTCAGACCCAGTACTTC
>TRBJ1-2|.|15|.|TRBV12-3/TRBV12-4
CASSLGSPRGWGYTF
TGTGCCAGCAGTTTAGGGTCGCCTAGGGGTTGGGGCTACACCTTC
>TRBJ2-3|many|14|.|TRBV4-3
CASSQDVLADTQYF
TGCGCCAGCAGCCAAGATGTCCTAGCAGATACGCAGTATTTT
>TRBJ2-3|.|17|TRBD2|TRBV12-3/TRBV12-4
CASSSEGGGDITDTQYF
TGTGCCAGCAGTTCTGAGGGCGGGGGGGATATCACAGATACGCAGTATTTT
>TRBJ2-3|.|15|.|TRBV5-6
CASSLGQGLTDTQYF
TGTGCCAGCAGCTTGGGGCAGGGCCTCACAGATACGCAGTATTTT
>TRBJ1-2|few|16|TRBD1|TRBV3-1
CASSQVPAGGFYGYTF
TGTGCCAGCAGCCAAGTCCCTGCAGGGGGCTTCTATGGCTACACCTTC
>TRBJ2-7|few|14|TRBD1|TRBV3-1
CASSLQGQIYEQYF
TGTGCCAGCAGCCTCCAGGGACAGATTTACGAGCAGTACTTC
>TRBJ2-7|few|14|.|TRBV30
CAWSGRPNSYEQYF
TGTGCCTGGAGCGGGCGACCGAACTCCTACGAGCAGTACTTC
>TRBJ2-6|many|15|.|TRBV7-3
CASSPPGSGANVLTF
TGTGCCAGCAGCCCCCCGGGTTCTGGGGCCAACGTCCTGACTTTC
>TRBJ1-3|.|16|TRBD1|TRBV5-1
CASSPGQGAYGTTIYF
TGCGCCAGCAGCCCCGGACAGGGAGCCTACGGAACCACCATATATTTT
>TRBJ1-2|many|13|.|TRBV4-1
CASSQEVGYGYTF
TGCGCCAGCAGCCAAGAGGTGGGCTATGGCTACACCTTC
>TRBJ1-6|.|16|TRBD1|TRBV9
CASSETGSSYNSPLHF
TGTGCCAGCAGCGAGACAGGGAGCTCCTATAATTCACCCCTCCACTTT
>TRBJ2-4|few|14|.|TRBV20-1
CSAFKEVAKNIQYF
TGCAGTGCTTTCAAGGAGGTAGCCAAAAACATTCAGTACTTC
>TRBJ2-3|.|15|.|TRBV23-1
CASSQSFPVRGTQYF
TGCGCCAGCAGTCAATCCTTCCCTGTGCGCGGTACGCAGTATTTT
>TRBJ1-1|.|13|.|TRBV12-3/TRBV12-4
CASSFRGGAEAFF
TGTGCCAGCAGTTTCAGGGGAGGAGCTGAAGCTTTCTTT
>TRBJ2-5|few|14|.|TRBV7-2
CASSLTQAQETQYF
TGTGCCAGCAGCCTGACTCAGGCTCAAGAGACCCAGTACTTC
>TRBJ2-3|few|13|TRBD1|TRBV29-1
CSAPGQGSDTQYF
TGCAGCGCCCCGGGACAGGGTTCAGATACGCAGTATTTT
>TRBJ2-3|few|12|.|TRBV6-6
CASSYEGDTQYF
TGTGCCAGCAGCTACGAAGGAGATACGCAGTATTTT
>TRBJ2-1|.|13|.|TRBV19
CASSRTDYNEQFF
TGTGCCAGTAGCCGGACTGATTACAATGAGCAGTTCTTC
>TRBJ2-3|few|18|TRBD1|TRBV20-1
CSARSSPGGDFSTDTQYF
TGCAGTGCTAGATCGAGTCCAGGGGGAGACTTTAGCACAGATACGCAGTATTTT